These 19 T cell receptor beta chains originate from one sample sequenced in a study of blood T cell repertoires in COVID-19. The table came from immunoSEQ multiplex PCR; TCRdb's copy has only in-frame clones and leaves some out. The sample carries tens of thousands of clones, more than 80% recorded once. The specimen was peripheral blood. The origin of the receptors is a man between 50 and 59 years old with active or convalescent COVID-19.

This chain uses TRBV24-1 with TRBJ1-2; unclear D gene. The CDR3 is 12 amino acids. The germline V and J ends were trimmed by 6 bases and 8 bases, with 12 bases remaining between them. Germline V gene sequence: CDR1 KGHDR, CDR2 SFDVKD. The CDR3 sequence: CATSREYGGYTF. CDR3 coding DNA: TGTGCCACCAGTCGGGAATACGGCGGCTACACCTTC.

The V call is TRBV28, the J call TRBJ2-7; 13 nucleotides line up with TRBD2. The CDR3 is 14 residues long. Germline CDR1 MDHEN, CDR2 SYDVKM. The junction had 3 bases not matched to a gene; V was cut back by 6 bases and J by 4 bases. In DNA form, the CDR3 reads TGTGCCAGCAGACTAGCGGGAGGGCTGTACGAGCAGTACTTC. This codes for CASRLAGGLYEQYF.

The chain is built from TRBV2 and TRBJ1-4, with D possibly TRBD1 on 6 matching bases. The V and J ends lost 3 bases and 6 bases respectively, with 14 bases between them. CDR3 size: 15 residues. Germline CDR1 reads SNHLY; CDR2 reads FYNNEI. The CDR3 DNA follows: TGTGCCAGCAGTGACTTCAGGACAGCTTATGAAAAACTGTTTTTT. Protein product: CASSDFRTAYEKLFF.

The chain links TRBV10-3 to TRBJ2-1; TRBD2 agrees at 7 bases. From germline, CDR1 is ENHRY and CDR2 SYGVKD. The CDR3 loop spans 15 amino acids. With 7 bases clipped from V and 0 bases from J, the junction kept 6 bases outside the gene matches. CDR3 region: CAINQAGSSYNEQFF. The CDR3 nucleotides are TGTGCCATCAACCAAGCGGGGAGCTCCTACAATGAGCAGTTCTTC.

The rearrangement uses TRBV7-9 and TRBJ2-7, with 7 bases identical to TRBD2. The CDR3 contains 15 residues. CDR1 is SEHNR and CDR2 is FQNEAQ in the germline V gene (reference sequence). V shed 1 base and J 0 bases; nucleotides not matched to a gene: 3. The CDR3 sequence is CASSLGSGYSYEQYF. The CDR3 DNA reads as TGTGCCAGCAGCTTAGGTAGCGGGTACTCCTACGAGCAGTACTTC.

The chain carries TRBV9 and TRBJ1-2, with 9 positions matching TRBD1. The CDR3 covers 16 residues. Trimming removed 3 bases from V and 2 bases from J; junction bases left unmatched: 8. The germline gives CDR1 SGDLS, CDR2 YYNGEE. CDR3: CASSAPAQGANYGYTF. The CDR3 DNA follows: TGTGCCAGCAGCGCCCCGGCACAGGGGGCAAACTATGGCTACACCTTC.

The V and J genes are TRBV11-2 and TRBJ1-2; possibly TRBD1 for D (5 bases). The length of the CDR3 is 15 residues. Germline assignment: CDR1 SGHAT and CDR2 FQNNGV. Trimming cost V 0 bases and J 4 bases, with 12 bases left between them. The CDR3 here is CASSLDGALGYGYTF. The CDR3 region has the DNA TGTGCCAGCAGCTTAGATGGGGCTTTAGGCTATGGCTACACCTTC.

V gene TRBV5-1 combines with J gene TRBJ2-5; possible D gene TRBD1, 6 bases. Germline-derived CDR1 and CDR2 are SGHRS and YFSETQ. V was cut by 4 bases and J by 0 bases, with 22 bases left in between. The CDR3 extends over 18 amino acids. The CDR3, as DNA: TGCGCCAGCAGCCCGTCTGTTTCAGGAGGACAGCACCAAGAGACCCAGTACTTC. Translated: CASSPSVSGGQHQETQYF.

This clone was found a few times. J is TRBJ1-4 and V is TRBV19; D not certain. The germline gives CDR1 LNHDA, CDR2 SQIVND (reference sequence). There are 14 residues in the CDR3. With 5 bases removed from V and 7 bases from J, the gap between germline ends came to 14 bases. This CDR3 is CASSLLPGGEKLFF. The CDR3 DNA sequence: TGTGCCAGTAGTCTACTCCCCGGAGGTGAAAAACTGTTTTTT.

The chain links TRBV11-2 to TRBJ1-4, with 7 bases lining up with TRBD1. The CDR3 consists of 16 residues. The J segment lost 1 base and the V segment lost 5 bases, leaving 7 bases of the junction unmatched. Germline CDR1 and CDR2: SGHAT and FQNNGV. In nucleotides, the CDR3 is TGTGCCAGCAGCACGAACAGGGGTAGAACTAATGAAAAACTGTTTTTT. It yields the protein CASSTNRGRTNEKLFF. The entire variable domain, with the rest obtained from reference TRBV11-2 and TRBJ1-4, is as follows: EAGVAQSPRYKIIEKRQSVAFWCNPISGHATLYWYQQILGQGPKLLIQFQNNGVVDDSQLPKDRFSAERLKGVDSTLKIQPAKLEDSAVYLCASSTNRGRTNEKLFFGSGTQLSVL.

The chain couples TRBV3-1 (or the pseudogene TRBV3-2) to TRBJ2-7; D gene ambiguous. Trimming took off 2 bases at V and 9 bases at J, with 11 bases between the two ends. Germline lookup yields CDR1 LGHDT and CDR2 YNNKEL (reference sequence). CDR3 size: 12 residues. CDR3 region: CASSQIAARQYF. The CDR3 nucleotides are TGTGCCAGCAGCCAAATCGCCGCTAGGCAGTACTTC.

V and J are TRBV5-1 and TRBJ2-1; D uncertain. There are 17 residues in the CDR3. From germline, CDR1 is SGHRS and CDR2 YFSETQ. Trimming pared 3 bases from V and 0 bases from J, leaving 16 bases between. The CDR3 reads CASSSSVPGFSYNEQFF. CDR3 DNA: TGCGCCAGCAGCTCGTCCGTTCCGGGTTTCTCCTACAATGAGCAGTTCTTC.

The chain is built from TRBV30 and TRBJ1-2, with D maybe TRBD1 (5 bases). The germline CDR1 and CDR2 sequences are GTSNPN and SVGIG (reference sequence). V was pared by 0 bases and J by 8 bases, with 13 bases between. CDR3 length: 13 amino acids. The CDR3 DNA reads as TGTGCCTGGAGTGTACAAGGGGCGCTAGGCTACACCTTC. It translates to CAWSVQGALGYTF.

The DNA of the CDR3 is TGTGCCAGCAGTGATAGGCAGGGAGGAACCGGGGAGCTGTTTTTT. It yields the protein CASSDRQGGTGELFF. The chain links TRBV2 to TRBJ2-2; D is possibly TRBD2 (6 bases). Per germline, CDR1 SNHLY and CDR2 FYNNEI. Trimming cost V 3 bases and J 5 bases, with 13 bases left between them. The CDR3 is made up of 15 amino acids.

The chain joins TRBV12-3 or TRBV12-4 to TRBJ1-1; D is undetermined. V was trimmed by 3 bases and J by 1 base, leaving 6 bases between them. The CDR3 sequence is 13 residues long. The DNA of the CDR3 is TGTGCCAGCAGTTTTAACTGGAACACTGAAGCTTTCTTT. Protein: CASSFNWNTEAFF.

The chain employs TRBV7-9 and TRBJ2-7; 7 bases map to TRBD1. The CDR3 covers 14 residues. Germline CDR1 and CDR2: SEHNR and FQNEAQ (reference sequence). J was trimmed by 3 bases and V by 6 bases; bases with no gene match: 8. The CDR3 reads CASSSSGTDYEQYF. The CDR3 coding sequence is TGTGCCAGCAGTTCGTCCGGGACAGACTACGAGCAGTACTTC.

V is TRBV9 and J is TRBJ2-3, with 11 nucleotides matching TRBD2. V lost 2 bases, J lost 1 base, and 3 bases stayed unmatched. Germline CDR1 and CDR2: SGDLS and YYNGEE. The CDR3 consists of 16 residues. The DNA for the CDR3 is TGTGCCAGCAGCGTGATACTAGCGGGGGGCACAGATACGCAGTATTTT. It codes for CASSVILAGGTDTQYF.

The V and J genes are TRBV7-9 and TRBJ2-3; 9 bases line up with TRBD1. V trimming: 6 bases; J trimming: 2 bases; junction bases outside the gene matches: 6. From germline, CDR1 is SEHNR and CDR2 FQNEAQ (reference sequence). The CDR3 sequence is 15 residues long. CDR3 sequence (DNA): TGTGCCAGCAGTTACCGGGACAGGGACACAGATACGCAGTATTTT. It yields the protein CASSYRDRDTDTQYF.

This chain uses TRBV6-6 with TRBJ2-2; D possibly corresponds to TRBD2 (6 bases). The CDR3 covers 16 residues. V was cut by 4 bases and J by 1 base, with 13 bases left in between. The germline CDR1 and CDR2 sequences are MNHNY and SVGAGI (reference sequence). The CDR3 bases are TGTGCCAGCAGTTTTGGGCGGGACGGGAACACCGGGGAGCTGTTTTTT. Its protein is CASSFGRDGNTGELFF.